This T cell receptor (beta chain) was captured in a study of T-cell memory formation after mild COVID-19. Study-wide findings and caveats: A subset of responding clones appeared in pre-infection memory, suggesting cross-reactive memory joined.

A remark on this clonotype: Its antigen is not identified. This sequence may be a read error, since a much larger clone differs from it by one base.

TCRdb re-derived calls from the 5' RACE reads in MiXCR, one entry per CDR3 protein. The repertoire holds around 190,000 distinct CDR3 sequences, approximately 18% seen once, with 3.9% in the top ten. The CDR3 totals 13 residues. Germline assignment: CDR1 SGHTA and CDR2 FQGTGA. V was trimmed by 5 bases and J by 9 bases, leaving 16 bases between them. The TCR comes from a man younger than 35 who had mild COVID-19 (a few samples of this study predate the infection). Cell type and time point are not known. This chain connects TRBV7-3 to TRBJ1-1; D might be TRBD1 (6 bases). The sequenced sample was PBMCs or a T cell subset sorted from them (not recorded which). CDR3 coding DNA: TGTGCCAGCAGCCTAGTGACAGGCGGAAAAGCTTTCTTT. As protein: CASSLVTGGKAFF. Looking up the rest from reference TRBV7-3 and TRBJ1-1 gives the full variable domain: GAGVSQTPSNKVTEKGKYVELRCDPISGHTALYWYRQSLGQGPEFLIYFQGTGAADDSGLPNDRFFAVRPEGSVSTLKIQRTERGDSAVYLCASSLVTGGKAFFGQGTRLTVV.